The rows below give T cell receptor beta chains drawn from one sample of a study of cytomegalovirus exposure and HLA in healthy donors. This table comes from immunoSEQ multiplex PCR, and its TCRdb copy is limited to in-frame clones, with some not included. The repertoire includes 150,000 to 200,000 clones, roughly 77% of them detected once, and roughly 7.6% sits in the top ten. Sequenced sample: PBMCs. The receptors shown here come from a woman between 40 and 55 years old in good health and CMV-seropositive. CDR3s include the opening cysteine and the closing phenylalanine or tryptophan. Each record gives: D gene, J gene, clone size, V gene, CDR3 protein, CDR3 DNA. D genes are given only for firm matches. Not every row has a clone size; where given, it reads once, few, many or a size class.

TRBD1 | TRBJ1-4 | NA | TRBV27 | CASRDRVNEKLFF | TGTGCCAGCCGGGACAGGGTAAATGAAAAACTGTTTTTT
NA | TRBJ2-3 | NA | TRBV7-8 | CASSLGSIGTDTQYF | TGTGCCAGCAGCTTAGGCTCGATCGGGACAGATACGCAGTATTTT
NA | TRBJ1-4 | NA | TRBV7-9 | CASSLVGVFEEKLFF | TGTGCCAGCAGCTTAGTCGGGGTGTTCGAGGAAAAACTGTTTTTT
TRBD1 | TRBJ1-2 | NA | TRBV18 | CASSPGTDYGYTF | TGTGCCAGCTCACCTGGGACAGACTATGGCTACACCTTC
TRBD1 | TRBJ1-4 | few | TRBV25-1 | CASSELAGGNEKLFF | TGTGCCAGCAGTGAATTGGCAGGGGGCAATGAAAAACTGTTTTTT
NA | TRBJ2-3 | NA | TRBV19 | CASSIWGGTDTQYF | TGTGCCAGTAGTATCTGGGGGGGCACAGATACGCAGTATTTT
NA | TRBJ2-3 | NA | TRBV4-1 | CASSLAGDTDTQYF | TGCGCCAGCAGCTTGGCAGGGGACACAGATACGCAGTATTTT
NA | TRBJ2-5 | NA | TRBV6-6 | CASSYKSGAQYF | TGTGCCAGCAGTTACAAGTCAGGTGCCCAGTACTTC
NA | TRBJ2-2 | NA | TRBV7-3 | CASSLMITRNTGELFF | TGTGCCAGCAGCCTAATGATCACGCGAAACACCGGGGAGCTGTTTTTT
NA | TRBJ2-4 | NA | TRBV5-1 | CASSLGPKRGIQYF | TGCGCCAGCAGCTTGGGGCCTAAGAGAGGCATTCAGTACTTC
NA | TRBJ2-1 | few | TRBV9 | CASSVAGTYNEQFF | TGTGCCAGCAGCGTAGCCGGGACCTACAATGAGCAGTTCTTC
NA | TRBJ2-3 | NA | TRBV11-3 | CASSFPREIPDTQYF | TGTGCCAGCAGCTTTCCGCGGGAAATACCAGATACGCAGTATTTT
NA | TRBJ2-7 | NA | TRBV27 | CASSLSFSYEQYF | TGTGCCAGCAGTTTATCCTTCTCCTACGAGCAGTACTTC
NA | TRBJ1-1 | NA | TRBV19 | CASSIDRQMNTEAFF | TGTGCCAGTAGTATAGACAGACAGATGAACACTGAAGCTTTCTTT
NA | TRBJ1-1 | NA | TRBV7-2 | CASSRDSINTEAFF | TGTGCCAGCAGCCGAGACAGTATCAACACTGAAGCTTTCTTT
TRBD1 | TRBJ2-7 | NA | TRBV6-5 | CASSLPGQGINEQYF | TGTGCCAGCAGCCTCCCGGGACAGGGGATCAACGAGCAGTACTTC
NA | TRBJ2-6 | NA | TRBV7-2 | CASSLDGGAGANVLTF | TGTGCCAGCAGCTTAGATGGAGGGGCTGGGGCCAACGTCCTGACTTTC
NA | TRBJ1-5 | once | TRBV28 | CASSFRRYSNQPQHF | TGTGCCAGCAGTTTCCGCAGGTATAGCAATCAGCCCCAGCATTTT
NA | TRBJ2-7 | NA | TRBV27 | CASSFRGPTAWQEQYF | TGTGCCAGCAGTTTTAGGGGCCCAACCGCCTGGCAGGAGCAGTACTTC
TRBD1 | TRBJ2-2 | NA | TRBV7-9 | CASRLWDRNTGELFF | TGTGCCAGCAGGCTGTGGGACAGGAACACCGGGGAGCTGTTTTTT
TRBD2 | TRBJ2-7 | NA | TRBV6-1 | CASSEATSGHNEQYF | TGTGCCAGCAGTGAAGCTACTAGCGGGCATAACGAGCAGTACTTC
TRBD2 | TRBJ2-2 | NA | TRBV11-3 | CAIQTSGKTTNTGELFF | TGTGCCATCCAGACTAGCGGGAAAACTACGAACACCGGGGAGCTGTTTTTT
NA | TRBJ2-6 | few | TRBV5-1 | CASSLVRGAGANVLTF | TGCGCCAGCAGCTTGGTCAGGGGCGCTGGGGCCAACGTCCTGACTTTC
TRBD1 | TRBJ1-2 | NA | TRBV7-9 | CASSSTGGSRMGYTF | TGTGCCAGCAGCTCTACAGGGGGCTCTAGAATGGGCTACACCTTC
NA | TRBJ2-3 | NA | TRBV6-6 | CASSYLGTDTQYF | TGTGCCAGCAGTTACCTAGGCACAGATACGCAGTATTTT
TRBD1 | TRBJ1-1 | once | TRBV19 | CASRAQGVNTEAFF | TGTGCCAGTAGAGCGCAGGGGGTAAACACTGAAGCTTTCTTT
NA | TRBJ2-3 | once | TRBV29-1 | CSVLFPGVSDTQYF | TGCAGCGTGTTGTTTCCAGGGGTGTCAGATACGCAGTATTTT
TRBD1 | TRBJ2-3 | NA | TRBV5-1 | CASTMSVAQGADTQYF | TGCGCCAGCACGATGTCAGTAGCGCAGGGGGCAGATACGCAGTATTTT
TRBD2 | TRBJ2-3 | NA | TRBV6-5 | CASKAGGPTDTQYF | TGTGCCAGCAAAGCGGGAGGGCCCACAGATACGCAGTATTTT
TRBD1 | TRBJ1-2 | NA | TRBV6-1 | CASRGGIANYGYTF | TGTGCCAGCAGAGGGGGCATAGCTAACTATGGCTACACCTTC
NA | TRBJ2-3 | NA | TRBV7-2 | CASSSTLAAWGTDTQYF | TGTGCCAGCAGCTCGACCTTAGCGGCTTGGGGCACAGATACGCAGTATTTT
TRBD1 | TRBJ1-1 | NA | TRBV11-3 | CASSPRTGMDTEAFF | TGTGCCAGCAGCCCCCGGACAGGGATGGACACTGAAGCTTTCTTT
TRBD1 | TRBJ2-3 | once | TRBV18 | CASSPRDRVYF | TGTGCCAGCTCACCACGGGACAGGGTGTATTTT
NA | TRBJ1-1 | NA | TRBV7-3 | CASSLQGLDTEAFF | TGTGCCAGCAGCTTACAGGGATTAGACACTGAAGCTTTCTTT
TRBD1 | TRBJ1-6 | few | TRBV6-5 | CASSYSRQGGSPLHF | TGTGCCAGCAGTTACTCCCGACAGGGGGGTTCACCCCTCCACTTT
TRBD1 | TRBJ2-1 | NA | TRBV30 | CAYSGWGQGASNEQFF | TGTGCCTATTCGGGATGGGGACAGGGGGCGAGCAATGAGCAGTTCTTC
TRBD1 | TRBJ2-1 | few | TRBV5-3 | CARSRLQGDYNEQFF | TGTGCCAGAAGCCGTTTGCAGGGGGACTACAATGAGCAGTTCTTC
TRBD2 | TRBJ2-1 | NA | TRBV28 | CASSSTSGGSYNEQFF | TGTGCCAGCAGTTCTACTTCGGGAGGGTCCTACAATGAGCAGTTCTTC
TRBD2 | TRBJ2-3 | once | TRBV7-9 | CASSLGGGRDYRTDTQYF | TGTGCCAGCAGCTTAGGGGGAGGCCGGGACTACCGCACAGATACGCAGTATTTT
TRBD2 | TRBJ2-3 | NA | TRBV28 | CASSPSPGLAGVFTQYF | TGTGCCAGCAGCCCCTCCCCGGGACTAGCGGGAGTGTTTACGCAGTATTTT
TRBD1 | TRBJ2-7 | once | TRBV2 | CASSEALTGTYEQYF | TGTGCCAGCAGTGAAGCGCTGACAGGGACCTACGAGCAGTACTTC
TRBD1 | TRBJ1-4 | NA | TRBV5-1 | CASSLGTGVDEKLFF | TGCGCCAGCAGCTTGGGGACAGGGGTCGATGAAAAACTGTTTTTT
TRBD1 | TRBJ2-4 | once | TRBV6-5 | CASRGTGVAKNIQYF | TGTGCCAGCAGGGGGACAGGGGTGGCCAAAAACATTCAGTACTTC
TRBD1 | TRBJ2-3 | NA | TRBV28 | CASRPRTGVSSTDTQYF | TGTGCCAGCAGGCCGAGGACAGGGGTATCTAGCACAGATACGCAGTATTTT
NA | TRBJ1-1 | NA | TRBV28 | CASSQWTGIDTEAFF | TGTGCCAGCAGCCAGTGGACGGGGATTGACACTGAAGCTTTCTTT
NA | TRBJ2-4 | NA | TRBV2 | CASRLHGTGNGAKNIQYF | TGTGCCAGCCGATTACACGGCACAGGGAATGGAGCCAAAAACATTCAGTACTTC
TRBD2 | TRBJ2-7 | NA | TRBV7-2 | CASTLGGSGRAAYEQYF | TGTGCCAGCACCCTAGGGGGTAGCGGGAGGGCCGCCTACGAGCAGTACTTC
NA | TRBJ1-2 | once | TRBV29-1 | CSASAQGGDIGYTF | TGCAGCGCCTCGGCCCAGGGAGGGGACATTGGCTACACCTTC
NA | TRBJ1-1 | NA | TRBV28 | CASSWEGLSTDTEAFF | TGTGCCAGCAGTTGGGAGGGGCTGTCTACCGACACTGAAGCTTTCTTT
TRBD1 | TRBJ2-7 | NA | TRBV27 | CASSLRQGAYEQYF | TGTGCCAGCAGTTTACGGCAGGGGGCCTACGAGCAGTACTTC
TRBD1 | TRBJ1-6 | NA | TRBV5-1 | CASSWGQGDSPLHF | TGCGCCAGCAGCTGGGGACAGGGGGATTCACCCCTCCACTTT
TRBD1 | TRBJ1-2 | few | TRBV6-5 | CASSYSRTGGYGYTF | TGTGCCAGCAGTTACTCCCGGACAGGTGGCTATGGCTACACCTTC
TRBD2 | TRBJ2-1 | NA | TRBV28 | CASSFYAREGDEQFF | TGTGCCAGCAGTTTTTATGCGCGGGAGGGTGATGAGCAGTTCTTC
TRBD1 | TRBJ1-3 | NA | TRBV28 | CASSLRQGAGNTIYF | TGTGCCAGCAGTTTACGCCAGGGGGCAGGAAACACCATATATTTT
NA | TRBJ2-7 | NA | TRBV19 | CASSMTGLSYEQYF | TGTGCCAGTAGTATGACTGGACTCTCCTACGAGCAGTACTTC
NA | TRBJ2-1 | NA | TRBV28 | CASRTARRGSYNEQFF | TGTGCCAGCAGGACGGCTAGGCGGGGCTCCTACAATGAGCAGTTCTTC
NA | TRBJ1-5 | NA | TRBV28 | CASSFSDQPQHF | TGTGCCAGCAGTTTCTCCGATCAGCCCCAGCATTTT
NA | TRBJ1-1 | NA | TRBV2 | CAGAGAPIGTEAFF | TGTGCAGGGGCGGGGGCCCCTATAGGGACTGAAGCTTTCTTT
TRBD2 | TRBJ2-1 | NA | TRBV5-8 | CASSLVFSSGSSNEQFF | TGTGCCAGCAGCTTGGTCTTTAGCAGCGGGAGTTCCAATGAGCAGTTCTTC
TRBD1 | TRBJ1-3 | NA | TRBV7-6 | CASSPRTGENTIYF | TGTGCCAGCAGCCCAAGGACAGGGGAGAACACCATATATTTT